Described below is a single T cell receptor beta chain sequence and its context. This specimen belongs to a study of T cell responses to AZD1222 COVID-19 vaccine. TCRdb's copy holds only in-frame clones and misses some; the assay was immunoSEQ multiplex PCR. The sample carries 150,000 or so clones, roughly 89% recorded once. This sequence originates from an adult in good health. Sequencing was performed on peripheral blood, taken on day 0 of AZD1222 vaccination.

The CDR3 loop is CASTPRAGKGYEQYF. The CDR3, as DNA: TGTGCCAGCACCCCCCGGGCTGGCAAGGGCTACGAGCAGTACTTC. This rearrangement joins TRBV5-4 to TRBJ2-7; D gene uncertain. CDR3 length: 15 amino acids. The germline CDR1 and CDR2 sequences are SGHNT and YYREEE (reference sequence). V lost 6 bases to trimming and J lost 3 bases, with 19 bases between them.